The clone carrying this T cell receptor beta chain has a count of ten or more. The data were taken from a study of metastatic and nonmetastatic thyroid tumors. Patients underwent thyroid surgery, and none had received any treatment before it. TCRdb reanalyzed the PCR reads with MiXCR. The table includes about 16,000 clones, about 35% detected once. Germline V gene lookup returns CDR1 SEHNR and CDR2 FQNEAQ (reference sequence). The CDR3 loop spans 12 amino acids. V was cut by 6 bases and J by 5 bases, with 10 bases left in between. The sequenced sample consisted of tumor tissue. The V call is TRBV7-9, the J call TRBJ2-5; D gene unclear. The clonotype originates from a female donor with papillary thyroid cancer or a benign thyroid nodule (not recorded which). Some clones in this sample may be carry-over from other donors' samples. The CDR3 DNA follows: TGTGCCAGCAGAGATATCGGGGAGACCCAGTACTTC. Translation gives CASRDIGETQYF.